This record concerns one T cell receptor beta chain sequence. This sample is part of a study of blood T cell repertoires in COVID-19. For the study at large: Nucleic acid was either cDNA or gDNA, and it came from T cells, B-cell-depleted T cells, or PBMCs.

The protocol was immunoSEQ multiplex PCR, while the TCRdb copy is restricted to in-frame clones and leaves out a portion. Of more than 85,000 clones detected, around 87% appear once; the ten largest clones hold approximately 17%. CDR1 is SGHDN and CDR2 is FVKESK in the germline V gene. This CDR3 comprises 12 residues. Trimming removed 4 bases at V and 8 bases at J, with 11 bases between. The sequenced sample was peripheral blood. The clonotype comes from a human donor in a cohort sampled during active COVID-19. This chain joins TRBV14 and TRBJ1-2; TRBD1 might be the D (6 bases). CDR3 in DNA: TGTGCCAGCAGCCCACAGGGTTACGGCTACACCTTC. Its protein product is CASSPQGYGYTF.